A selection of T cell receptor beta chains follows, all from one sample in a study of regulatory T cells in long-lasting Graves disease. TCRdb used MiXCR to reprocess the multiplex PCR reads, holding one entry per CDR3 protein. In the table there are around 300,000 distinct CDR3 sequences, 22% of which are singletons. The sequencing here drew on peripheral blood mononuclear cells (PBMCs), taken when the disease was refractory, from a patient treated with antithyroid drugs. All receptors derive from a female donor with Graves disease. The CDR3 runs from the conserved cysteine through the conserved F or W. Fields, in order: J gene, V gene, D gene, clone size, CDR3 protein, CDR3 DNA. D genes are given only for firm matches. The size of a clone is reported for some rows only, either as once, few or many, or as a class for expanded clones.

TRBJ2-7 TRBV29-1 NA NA CSVGDPTYEQYF TGCAGCGTTGGCGACCCGACCTACGAGCAGTACTTC
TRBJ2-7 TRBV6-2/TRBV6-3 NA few CASRLADYSYEQYF TGTGCCAGCAGATTAGCGGACTATTCCTACGAGCAGTACTTC
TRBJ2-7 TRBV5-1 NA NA CASSLALNPYEQYF TGCGCCAGCAGCTTGGCCCTTAATCCCTACGAGCAGTACTTC
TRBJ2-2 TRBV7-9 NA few CASRGFDTGELFF TGTGCCAGCCGAGGTTTCGACACCGGGGAGCTGTTTTTT
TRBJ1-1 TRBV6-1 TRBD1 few CASSPQGAGNTEAFF TGTGCCAGCAGTCCGCAGGGGGCGGGTAACACTGAAGCTTTCTTT
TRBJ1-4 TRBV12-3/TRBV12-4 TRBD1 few CASSLQGGNEKLFF TGTGCCAGCAGTTTACAGGGGGGGAATGAAAAACTGTTTTTT
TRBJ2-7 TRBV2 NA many CASRYSYEQYF TGTGCCAGCAGATACAGCTACGAGCAGTACTTC
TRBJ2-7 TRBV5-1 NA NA CASSLDGTLPYEQYF TGCGCCAGCAGCTTGGATGGCACATTACCCTACGAGCAGTACTTC
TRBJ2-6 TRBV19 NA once CASSIAPLGGTGANVLTF TGTGCCAGTAGTATAGCCCCGCTGGGGGGCACTGGGGCCAACGTCCTGACTTTC
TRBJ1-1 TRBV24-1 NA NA CATSDLRAGRAFF TGTGCCACCAGTGATTTGCGGGCAGGGAGAGCTTTCTTT
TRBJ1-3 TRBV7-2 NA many CASSLSGSGNTIYF TGTGCCAGCAGCTTATCAGGGTCTGGAAACACCATATATTTT
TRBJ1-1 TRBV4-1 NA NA CASSQKNLNTEAFF TGCGCCAGCAGCCAAAAAAACTTGAACACTGAAGCTTTCTTT
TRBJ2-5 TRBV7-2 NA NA CASSTTRGETQYF TGTGCCAGCAGCACGACTAGGGGAGAGACCCAGTACTTC
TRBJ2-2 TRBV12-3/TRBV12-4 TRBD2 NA CASSSGTSVFFANTGELFF TGTGCCAGCAGTTCCGGGACTAGCGTTTTTTTCGCGAACACCGGGGAGCTGTTTTTT
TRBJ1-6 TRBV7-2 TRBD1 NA CASSLVQGARSPLHF TGTGCCAGCAGCTTAGTGCAGGGGGCGAGGTCACCCCTCCACTTT
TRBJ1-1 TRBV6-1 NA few CASTRNGENTEAFF TGTGCCAGCACCAGAAACGGGGAGAACACTGAAGCTTTCTTT
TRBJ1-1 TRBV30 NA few CAWTFGRTEAFF TGTGCCTGGACCTTCGGGCGGACTGAAGCTTTCTTT